The clone carrying this T cell receptor (beta chain) turned up a few times. Its antigen is unidentified. This sample's TCRbeta library carried unique molecular identifier barcodes. TCRdb re-called the PCR reads through MiXCR, storing one row per CDR3 protein. In the table there are 450,000 to 600,000 distinct CDR3 sequences, more than 9% of which are singletons. The sample belongs to a study of T-cell reconstitution after alpha-beta-depleted transplantation in children. General observations from the study: Reportedly, roughly two months post-transplant, alpha-beta T cells arose from several hundred expanded graft clones.

Germline V gene data show CDR1 as SGHVS and CDR2 as FNYEAQ. This CDR3 has 17 amino acids. Trimming removed 2 bases from V and 3 bases from J; junction bases left unmatched: 8. The chain employs TRBV7-6 and TRBJ2-3, with TRBD1 identical over 10 bases. The receptor was derived from a child between 2 and 9 years old with inherited bone marrow failure, due to receive a stem cell transplant. The sample here was PBMCs, taken before TCRalphabeta/CD19-depleted stem cell transplant. The CDR3 DNA sequence: TGTGCCAGCAGCTTATACTCGACAGGGGGCCTGACAGATACGCAGTATTTT. It encodes CASSLYSTGGLTDTQYF.